These 2 T cell receptor beta chains came from one sample sequenced in a study of T cell repertoires in cytomegalovirus infection. MiXCR, run by TCRdb on the reads, gives a single entry per CDR3 protein. This sample yields roughly 220,000 distinct CDR3 sequences, of which 30% to 45% are seen a single time; 55% to 70% belongs to the top ten. These TCRs are of unknown antigen specificity. Here the sequenced sample was CD8+ T cells from cultured PBMCs, taken from culture after CMV antigen stimulation. The receptors were gathered from a human donor in good health (CMV status not recorded). Some clones in this sample may be carry-over from other donors' samples.

The rearrangement links TRBV19 to TRBJ1-5, with TRBD1 as a possible D gene (5 bases). This CDR3 contains 16 residues. V shed 7 bases and J shed 0 bases, with 16 bases lying between them. Germline V gene data show CDR1 as LNHDA and CDR2 as SQIVND (reference sequence). The chain's CDR3 is CASTRRGFDSNQPQHF. Here the CDR3 DNA reads TGTGCCAGTACCCGGCGGGGGTTTGATAGCAATCAGCCCCAGCATTTT. The full variable domain, rest sourced from reference TRBV19 and TRBJ1-5, is DGGITQSPKYLFRKEGQNVTLSCEQNLNHDAMYWYRQDPGQGLRLIYYSQIVNDFQKGDIAEGYSVSREKKESFPLTVTSAQKNPTAFYLCASTRRGFDSNQPQHFGDGTRLSIL.

The V call is TRBV25-1, the J call TRBJ2-7; 7 nucleotides align to TRBD1. The germline V gene has CDR1 MGHDK and CDR2 SYGVNS. This CDR3 has 14 residues. V was pared by 2 bases and J by 2 bases, with 3 bases of the junction left unmatched. The CDR3 loop reads CASSEPGQPYEQYF. Written as DNA, the CDR3 is TGTGCCAGCAGTGAACCGGGACAGCCCTACGAGCAGTACTTC.